These 27 T cell receptor beta chains share one sample of origin, sequenced in a study of blood T cell repertoires in COVID-19. TCRdb's table, derived via immunoSEQ multiplex PCR, lists solely in-frame clones and lacks some. The sample holds about 130,000 clones, around nine tenths seen once. Sample: peripheral blood. These receptors were collected from a woman older than 75 with acute or convalescent COVID-19.

For the CDR3, the DNA is TGTGCCAGCAGTGAGTCGCTTTACACCCGAGGCATGAACACTGAAGCTTTCTTT. Translated: CASSESLYTRGMNTEAFF. V and J are TRBV6-1 and TRBJ1-1; D gene ambiguous. Trimming stripped 3 bases from V and 0 bases from J, with 20 bases between. The CDR3 is 18 amino acids. From germline, CDR1 is MNHNS and CDR2 SASEGT.

The J gene is TRBJ2-7, the V gene TRBV7-9; 10 nucleotides match TRBD1. The trim removed 4 bases at V and 6 bases at J, leaving 9 bases unmatched. CDR1 is SEHNR, CDR2 FQNEAQ, per germline (reference sequence). The CDR3 is 15 residues long. This CDR3 reads CASSSIGTGDPEQYF. The CDR3 DNA reads as TGTGCCAGCAGCTCAATAGGGACAGGGGATCCCGAGCAGTACTTC.

The chain recombines TRBV5-1 with TRBJ2-2, with TRBD1 matching 8 bases. With V trimmed by 0 bases and J by 6 bases, 4 bases remained unmatched. CDR3 size: 15 residues. The germline CDR1 and CDR2 sequences are SGHRS and YFSETQ. CDR3 sequence: CASSLDTGGSGELFF. The CDR3 nucleotides read TGCGCCAGCAGCTTGGATACAGGGGGGTCCGGGGAGCTGTTTTTT.

This chain connects TRBV7-9 to TRBJ1-5; weak D call: TRBD1 (6 bases). CDR3 length equals 16 residues. Trimming removed 5 bases from V and 0 bases from J, with 14 bases in between. CDR1 is SEHNR, CDR2 FQNEAQ, per germline (reference sequence). CDR3 DNA: TGTGCCAGCAGCGAGACACAGGGATATAGCAATCAGCCCCAGCATTTT. Translating gives CASSETQGYSNQPQHF. Together with reference TRBV7-9 and TRBJ1-5, the CDR3 gives the full variable domain: DTGVSQNPRHKITKRGQNVTFRCDPISEHNRLYWYRQTLGQGPEFLTYFQNEAQLEKSRLLSDRFSAERPKGSFSTLEIQRTEQGDSAMYLCASSETQGYSNQPQHFGDGTRLSIL.

The rearrangement uses TRBV5-4 and TRBJ2-7; TRBD2 matches at 11 bases. With 0 bases clipped from V and 6 bases from J, the junction kept 5 bases outside the gene matches. The CDR3 has 15 amino acids. Germline V gene lookup returns CDR1 SGHNT and CDR2 YYREEE (reference sequence). The CDR3 bases are TGTGCCAGCAGCTTGGGGCTAGCGGGAGGCTCCGAGCAGTACTTC. It translates to CASSLGLAGGSEQYF.

The chain joins TRBV3-1 (or the pseudogene TRBV3-2) to TRBJ1-3; possibly TRBD1 for D (6 bases). The ends were cut back, 0 bases at V and 2 bases at J, with 11 bases in the middle. This CDR3 has 16 amino acids. Germline assignment: CDR1 LGHDT and CDR2 YNNKEL (reference sequence). The CDR3 bases are TGTGCCAGCAGCCAAGAGGCCCAGGGGCCTGGAAACACCATATATTTT. It specifies CASSQEAQGPGNTIYF.

V gene TRBV19 combines with J gene TRBJ2-2; a possible D gene is TRBD2 (6 bases). V shed 1 base and J shed 1 base, with 10 bases lying between them. Germline CDR1 reads LNHDA; CDR2 reads SQIVND (reference sequence). CDR3 size: 16 residues. This chain's CDR3 is CASSIAASVNTGELFF. The CDR3 nucleotides read TGTGCCAGTAGTATAGCGGCTAGCGTGAACACCGGGGAGCTGTTTTTT.

The chain couples TRBV9 to TRBJ2-2, with TRBD2 identical over 9 bases. The CDR3 covers 16 residues. With V trimmed by 0 bases and J by 7 bases, 7 bases remained unmatched. CDR1 and CDR2 from the germline V gene are SGDLS and YYNGEE. This CDR3 is CASSVGGRAGVGELFF. CDR3 sequence (DNA): TGTGCCAGCAGCGTAGGCGGGAGGGCTGGCGTCGGGGAGCTGTTTTTT.

This chain connects TRBV5-1 to TRBJ1-5, with 7 bases identical to TRBD1. Germline CDR1 SGHRS, CDR2 YFSETQ. V trimming: 1 base; J trimming: 7 bases; junction bases outside the gene matches: 2. CDR3 size: 13 residues. CDR3 residues: CASSLSRGQPQHF. The CDR3 nucleotides read TGCGCCAGCAGCTTGTCCAGGGGGCAGCCCCAGCATTTT.

The chain joins TRBV28 to TRBJ2-3; TRBD2 agrees at 7 bases. This CDR3 has 14 amino acids. The J segment lost 8 bases and the V segment lost 3 bases, leaving 8 bases of the junction unmatched. Germline values: CDR1 MDHEN, CDR2 SYDVKM. CDR3 DNA sequence: TGTGCCAGCAGTTTGGCGGGAGCCTTTCTTACGCAGTATTTT. Its protein product is CASSLAGAFLTQYF.

The J gene is TRBJ1-1, the V gene TRBV19, with a weak D call TRBD1 (5 bases). Germline V gives CDR1 LNHDA, CDR2 SQIVND (reference sequence). Trimming cost V 5 bases and J 6 bases, with 13 bases left between them. This CDR3 has 13 amino acids. The CDR3 nucleotides are TGTGCCAGTAGTGACCGGGGGAGAGCTGAAGCTTTCTTT. Amino acids: CASSDRGRAEAFF.

Remarks on this clone: This specimen includes other DNA sequences encoding the same CDR3. The chain has TRBV2 and TRBJ2-5, with 8 bases aligning to TRBD2. The germline CDR1 and CDR2 sequences are SNHLY and FYNNEI. V was clipped by 5 bases and J by 1 base; unmatched bases: 3. This CDR3 has 14 amino acids. CDR3 in amino acids: CASSLTSVQETQYF. Here the CDR3 DNA reads TGTGCCAGCAGTCTGACTAGCGTCCAAGAGACCCAGTACTTC.

The rearrangement links TRBV25-1 to TRBJ2-5; D is perhaps TRBD2 (5 bases). Germline assignment: CDR1 MGHDK and CDR2 SYGVNS. This CDR3 region has 16 residues. Deletions cut 4 bases from V and 3 bases from J, with 18 bases between. The CDR3 DNA is TGTGCCAGCAGTGTTAACCTTTTTCTAGCTGAAGAGACCCAGTACTTC. It codes for CASSVNLFLAEETQYF.

This sequence joins TRBV19 and TRBJ1-6; 10 bases align to TRBD1. Germline V gene sequence: CDR1 LNHDA, CDR2 SQIVND (reference sequence). V lost 10 bases, J lost 6 bases, and 12 bases stayed unmatched. CDR3 length: 16 residues. Here the CDR3 DNA reads TGTGCCACCCCCGGGACAGGGGTGCGGATTAATTCACCCCTCCACTTT. Translation gives CATPGTGVRINSPLHF. Using reference TRBV19 and TRBJ1-6 for the parts outside the CDR3, the full variable domain is DGGITQSPKYLFRKEGQNVTLSCEQNLNHDAMYWYRQDPGQGLRLIYYSQIVNDFQKGDIAEGYSVSREKKESFPLTVTSAQKNPTAFYLCATPGTGVRINSPLHFGNGTRLTVT.

This sequence joins TRBV10-3 and TRBJ1-5, with D maybe TRBD1 (5 bases). The CDR3 loop spans 13 amino acids. V gave up 7 bases and J gave up 0 bases, with 7 bases separating them. From germline, CDR1 is ENHRY and CDR2 SYGVKD. The CDR3 DNA sequence: TGTGCCATCACGGGGGATAGCAATCAGCCCCAGCATTTT. This sequence encodes CAITGDSNQPQHF.

This chain uses TRBV29-1 with TRBJ2-7; 9 bases line up with TRBD2. The germline gives CDR1 SQVTM, CDR2 ANQGSEA. This CDR3 has 16 residues. V dropped 0 bases and J dropped 3; count of bases not matched to a gene: 9. This CDR3 reads CSVEDPASGVDYEQYF. The CDR3 nucleotides read TGCAGCGTTGAAGATCCGGCTAGCGGGGTCGACTACGAGCAGTACTTC.

The V gene is TRBV3-1 (or the pseudogene TRBV3-2), the J gene TRBJ2-2; TRBD1 aligns across 10 bases. The CDR3 is 15 residues long. From germline, CDR1 is LGHDT and CDR2 YNNKEL (reference sequence). Losses at the gene ends were 4 bases for V and 2 bases for J; bases not matched to a gene: 1. CDR3 loop: CASSRTGGNTGELFF. The CDR3 DNA follows: TGTGCCAGCAGCCGGACAGGGGGTAACACCGGGGAGCTGTTTTTT.

This rearrangement joins TRBV7-2 to TRBJ2-7; D is perhaps TRBD2 (5 bases). The germline V gene encodes CDR1 SGHTA and CDR2 FQGNSA. Trimming left V 3 bases short and J 5 bases short, with 17 bases between. The CDR3 runs to 15 residues. CDR3 residues: CASSLTGGSPNEQYF. The CDR3 DNA sequence: TGTGCCAGCAGCTTGACGGGCGGGTCCCCCAACGAGCAGTACTTC.

Only one count was recorded for this clone. This chain joins TRBV18 and TRBJ2-3; TRBD2 matches at 10 bases. CDR1 KGHSH and CDR2 LQKENI come from the germline V gene. The length of the CDR3 is 17 residues. The ends lost 4 bases at V and 3 bases at J; junction bases unmatched: 10. Here the CDR3 DNA reads TGTGCCAGCTCACAGACCTCTAGCGGGAGACAGACAGATACGCAGTATTTT. Protein: CASSQTSSGRQTDTQYF. Full variable domain (missing parts from reference TRBV18 and TRBJ2-3): NAGVMQNPRHLVRRRGQEARLRCSPMKGHSHVYWYRQLPEEGLKFMVYLQKENIIDESGMPKERFSAEFPKEGPSILRIQQVVRGDSAAYFCASSQTSSGRQTDTQYFGPGTRLTVL.

This clone is a singleton in its sample. This chain joins TRBV6-5 and TRBJ2-5, with 8 bases fitting TRBD2. The CDR3 extends over 14 amino acids. CDR1 and CDR2 from the germline V gene are MNHEY and SVGAGI. Trimming cost V 6 bases and J 7 bases; bases outside gene matches: 10. This CDR3 is CASRSSGSRGTQYF. In DNA, the CDR3 is TGTGCCAGCAGAAGCAGCGGGAGTCGAGGGACCCAGTACTTC.

The chain uses TRBV5-8 and TRBJ1-2; weak D call: TRBD1 (6 bases). Trimming took 0 bases from V and 2 from J, leaving 8 bases between them. The CDR3 runs to 14 residues. The germline V gene has CDR1 SGHTS and CDR2 YDEGEE. Here the CDR3 DNA reads TGTGCCAGCAGCTTGGAGCAGGGGAACTATGGCTACACCTTC. Residues: CASSLEQGNYGYTF.

The V gene is TRBV5-1, the J gene TRBJ2-3; TRBD2 matches 8 bases. Unmatched junction bases numbered 9, after V lost 7 bases and J lost 2 bases. Germline values: CDR1 SGHRS, CDR2 YFSETQ. The CDR3 totals 15 residues. The DNA of the CDR3 is TGCGCCAGCTTCCAGACTAGCGCAATCACAGATACGCAGTATTTT. Protein product: CASFQTSAITDTQYF.

CDR3 loop: CASSSGGRTNTGELFF. In nucleotides, the CDR3 is TGTGCCAGCAGCTCGGGGGGGCGAACGAACACCGGGGAGCTGTTTTTT. V is TRBV9 and J is TRBJ2-2; 8 bases are a match to TRBD2. J lost 0 bases, V lost 4 bases, and 5 bases had no gene match. Germline-derived CDR1 and CDR2 are SGDLS and YYNGEE. This CDR3 comprises 16 residues.

The gene calls are TRBV19 and TRBJ1-2, with D perhaps TRBD1 (6 bases). Germline CDR1 is LNHDA and CDR2 is SQIVND (reference sequence). The V and J ends lost 6 bases and 4 bases respectively, with 12 bases between them. This CDR3 region has 13 residues. The CDR3 here is CASSPGQTYGYTF. Written as DNA, the CDR3 is TGTGCCAGTAGCCCAGGACAGACCTATGGCTACACCTTC.

This clone has only a few counts. J is TRBJ2-7 and V is TRBV23-1, with D tentatively TRBD1 (6 bases). TRBV23-1 carries the ORF label, with uncertain function. V was clipped by 0 bases and J by 3 bases, with 21 bases between them. There are 18 residues in the CDR3. Written as DNA, the CDR3 is TGCGCCAGCAGTCAATCCAGCCGACTTTTACAGGGTTTCTACGAGCAGTACTTC. Amino acids: CASSQSSRLLQGFYEQYF.

This chain joins TRBV2 and TRBJ2-2; D gene uncertain. Germline lookup yields CDR1 SNHLY and CDR2 FYNNEI. The CDR3 spans 12 residues. Trimming took off 7 bases at V and 1 base at J, with 4 bases between the two ends. Here the CDR3 reads CASNLNTGELFF. The CDR3 region has the DNA TGTGCCAGCAATCTGAACACCGGGGAGCTGTTTTTT.

The rearrangement uses TRBV7-9 and TRBJ2-6; D gene unclear. Trimming removed 3 bases at V and 0 bases at J, with 6 bases between. Germline-derived CDR1 and CDR2 are SEHNR and FQNEAQ (reference sequence). There are 15 residues in the CDR3. Here the CDR3 DNA reads TGTGCCAGCAGCTTCGGAGCCTCTGGGGCCAACGTCCTGACTTTC. Its protein is CASSFGASGANVLTF.